The rows below give T cell receptor beta chains drawn from one sample of a study of shared clonotypes between healthy human individuals. Sequencing was performed with immunoSEQ multiplex PCR; in TCRdb, only in-frame clones are kept and a portion is missing. Of about 2 million clones in the sample, 95% were seen once. The specimen sequenced was naive CD4+ T cells sorted from blood. The receptors were sampled from a man younger than 35 in good health. Each CDR3 is given with its conserved first and last residue. Each record gives: D gene, clone size, V gene, J gene, CDR3 protein, CDR3 DNA. D genes are given only for firm matches. The size entry is marked missing in some rows and otherwise reads once, few, many or a size class.

d_call: .
clone_size: .
v_call: TRBV2
j_call: TRBJ2-3
cdr3_aa: CASSGQGTDTQYF
cdr3_nt: TGTGCCAGCAGTGGACAGGGCACAGATACGCAGTATTTT

d_call: TRBD1
clone_size: .
v_call: TRBV30
j_call: TRBJ1-4
cdr3_aa: CAWSYRGSGEKLFF
cdr3_nt: TGTGCCTGGAGCTACAGGGGTTCGGGCGAAAAACTGTTTTTT

d_call: .
clone_size: .
v_call: TRBV6-5
j_call: TRBJ1-3
cdr3_aa: CASSYGQGSGNTIYF
cdr3_nt: TGTGCCAGCAGTTACGGCCAGGGCTCTGGAAACACCATATATTTT

d_call: .
clone_size: .
v_call: TRBV4-1
j_call: TRBJ1-6
cdr3_aa: CASSLGLLSSYNSPLHF
cdr3_nt: TGCGCCAGCAGCCTAGGACTCCTGAGCTCCTATAATTCACCCCTCCACTTT

d_call: .
clone_size: .
v_call: TRBV20-1
j_call: TRBJ2-3
cdr3_aa: CSARRLDTQYF
cdr3_nt: TGCAGTGCTAGACGCCTAGATACGCAGTATTTT

d_call: .
clone_size: .
v_call: TRBV18
j_call: TRBJ2-7
cdr3_aa: CASSPLAGRANSYEQYF
cdr3_nt: TGTGCCAGCTCACCGCTCGCCGGCAGGGCCAACTCCTACGAGCAGTACTTC

d_call: .
clone_size: .
v_call: TRBV7-3
j_call: TRBJ1-6
cdr3_aa: CASSLTGTSPLHF
cdr3_nt: TGTGCCAGCAGCTTGACGGGGACTTCACCCCTCCACTTT

d_call: .
clone_size: .
v_call: TRBV6-6
j_call: TRBJ1-4
cdr3_aa: CASNYREGLNEKLFF
cdr3_nt: TGTGCCAGCAACTACAGGGAGGGATTGAATGAAAAACTGTTTTTT

d_call: .
clone_size: .
v_call: TRBV23-1
j_call: TRBJ1-2
cdr3_aa: CASTRGHTSGYTF
cdr3_nt: TGCGCCAGCACAAGGGGACACACATCGGGCTACACCTTC

d_call: .
clone_size: .
v_call: TRBV5-1
j_call: TRBJ1-6
cdr3_aa: CASSLDISGPLHF
cdr3_nt: TGCGCCAGCAGCTTAGATATCAGTGGACCCCTCCACTTT

d_call: TRBD2
clone_size: .
v_call: TRBV27
j_call: TRBJ2-7
cdr3_aa: CASSPAPGSGRPHEQYF
cdr3_nt: TGTGCCAGCAGTCCTGCCCCGGGCTCCGGGAGGCCCCACGAGCAGTACTTC

d_call: .
clone_size: .
v_call: TRBV28
j_call: TRBJ1-1
cdr3_aa: CASKGGNEAFF
cdr3_nt: TGTGCCAGCAAGGGCGGGAATGAAGCTTTCTTT

d_call: TRBD1
clone_size: .
v_call: TRBV10-3
j_call: TRBJ2-5
cdr3_aa: CAISISGQAETQYF
cdr3_nt: TGTGCCATCAGTATCTCGGGACAGGCGGAGACCCAGTACTTC

d_call: .
clone_size: .
v_call: TRBV4-1
j_call: TRBJ2-2
cdr3_aa: CASSPGHNTGELFF
cdr3_nt: TGCGCCAGCAGCCCGGGACACAACACCGGGGAGCTGTTTTTT

d_call: .
clone_size: .
v_call: TRBV5-1
j_call: TRBJ2-2
cdr3_aa: CASSLGGAAGELFF
cdr3_nt: TGCGCCAGCAGCTTGGGAGGGGCAGCCGGGGAGCTGTTTTTT

d_call: TRBD1
clone_size: .
v_call: TRBV18
j_call: TRBJ2-6
cdr3_aa: CASTDRGTGANVLTF
cdr3_nt: TGTGCCAGCACTGACAGGGGAACTGGGGCCAACGTCCTGACTTTC

d_call: .
clone_size: .
v_call: TRBV2
j_call: TRBJ2-7
cdr3_aa: CASSACRVEQYF
cdr3_nt: TGTGCCAGCAGCGCTTGCAGGGTCGAGCAGTACTTC

d_call: TRBD1
clone_size: .
v_call: TRBV30
j_call: TRBJ1-2
cdr3_aa: CAWWSGGAYGYTF
cdr3_nt: TGTGCCTGGTGGTCAGGGGGGGCCTATGGCTACACCTTC

d_call: .
clone_size: .
v_call: TRBV7-9
j_call: TRBJ2-5
cdr3_aa: CASSLSAGHQETQYF
cdr3_nt: TGTGCCAGCAGCTTGTCAGCAGGGCATCAAGAGACCCAGTACTTC

d_call: .
clone_size: .
v_call: TRBV5-4
j_call: TRBJ2-5
cdr3_aa: CASSLEHVQETQYF
cdr3_nt: TGTGCCAGCAGCTTGGAACACGTCCAAGAGACCCAGTACTTC

d_call: .
clone_size: .
v_call: TRBV6-1
j_call: TRBJ1-6
cdr3_aa: CASSEGWIYSPLHF
cdr3_nt: TGTGCCAGCAGTGAAGGTTGGATCTATTCACCCCTCCACTTT

d_call: TRBD1
clone_size: .
v_call: TRBV2
j_call: TRBJ1-4
cdr3_aa: CASSDWTGAREKLFF
cdr3_nt: TGTGCCAGCAGTGATTGGACAGGGGCCCGTGAAAAACTGTTTTTT

d_call: .
clone_size: .
v_call: TRBV6-5
j_call: TRBJ1-6
cdr3_aa: CAGSYGQTYNSPLHF
cdr3_nt: TGTGCCGGCAGTTACGGACAGACCTATAATTCACCCCTCCACTTT

d_call: TRBD1
clone_size: .
v_call: TRBV18
j_call: TRBJ1-1
cdr3_aa: CASSPRGATGDTEAFF
cdr3_nt: TGTGCCAGCTCACCACGAGGGGCCACAGGGGACACTGAAGCTTTCTTT

d_call: .
clone_size: .
v_call: TRBV5-4
j_call: TRBJ1-5
cdr3_aa: CASSSEGENQPQHF
cdr3_nt: TGTGCCAGCAGCTCGGAGGGGGAGAATCAGCCCCAGCATTTT

d_call: TRBD2
clone_size: .
v_call: TRBV19
j_call: TRBJ2-5
cdr3_aa: CASTSGRALETQYF
cdr3_nt: TGTGCCAGTACTAGCGGGAGGGCCTTGGAGACCCAGTACTTC

d_call: TRBD1
clone_size: .
v_call: TRBV10-3
j_call: TRBJ1-1
cdr3_aa: CAISDNQGARTEAFF
cdr3_nt: TGTGCCATCAGTGATAATCAGGGGGCAAGGACTGAAGCTTTCTTT

d_call: TRBD1
clone_size: .
v_call: TRBV18
j_call: TRBJ1-1
cdr3_aa: CASLRTGGISTEAFF
cdr3_nt: TGTGCCAGCTTAAGGACAGGGGGAATTAGCACTGAAGCTTTCTTT

d_call: .
clone_size: .
v_call: TRBV29-1
j_call: TRBJ2-7
cdr3_aa: CSVLNSYEQYF
cdr3_nt: TGCAGCGTTTTGAACTCCTACGAGCAGTACTTC

d_call: .
clone_size: .
v_call: TRBV9
j_call: TRBJ2-1
cdr3_aa: CASSPPPGVVYNEQFF
cdr3_nt: TGTGCCAGCAGCCCCCCTCCAGGGGTAGTCTACAATGAGCAGTTCTTC

d_call: TRBD2
clone_size: .
v_call: TRBV9
j_call: TRBJ2-6
cdr3_aa: CASSVTLAGVNGANVLTF
cdr3_nt: TGTGCCAGCAGCGTCACACTAGCGGGAGTCAATGGGGCCAACGTCCTGACTTTC

d_call: .
clone_size: .
v_call: TRBV4-3
j_call: TRBJ1-1
cdr3_aa: CASSRKAGSVNTEAFF
cdr3_nt: TGCGCCAGCAGCCGCAAGGCGGGCAGTGTCAACACTGAAGCTTTCTTT

d_call: .
clone_size: .
v_call: TRBV2
j_call: TRBJ2-5
cdr3_aa: CASREDTQIETQYF
cdr3_nt: TGTGCCAGCAGAGAGGACACACAGATAGAGACCCAGTACTTC

d_call: .
clone_size: once
v_call: TRBV21-1
j_call: TRBJ1-5
cdr3_aa: CASSKVGGYDGNQPQHF
cdr3_nt: TGTGCCAGCAGCAAAGTAGGGGGGTATGATGGCAATCAGCCCCAGCATTTT

d_call: .
clone_size: .
v_call: TRBV12-5
j_call: TRBJ2-3
cdr3_aa: CASGSPPTDTQYF
cdr3_nt: TGTGCTAGTGGTTCACCTCCCACAGATACGCAGTATTTT

d_call: TRBD2
clone_size: .
v_call: TRBV4-1
j_call: TRBJ2-5
cdr3_aa: CASRQNLAGGHQETQYF
cdr3_nt: TGCGCCAGCAGACAAAACCTAGCGGGAGGGCACCAAGAGACCCAGTACTTC

d_call: TRBD1
clone_size: .
v_call: TRBV18
j_call: TRBJ2-5
cdr3_aa: CASSPMGTGDSETQYF
cdr3_nt: TGTGCCAGCTCACCAATGGGGACAGGGGATTCAGAGACCCAGTACTTC

d_call: TRBD2
clone_size: .
v_call: TRBV30
j_call: TRBJ2-2
cdr3_aa: CAWNGIAGEAAGELFF
cdr3_nt: TGTGCCTGGAATGGGATAGCGGGAGAGGCGGCCGGGGAGCTGTTTTTT

d_call: .
clone_size: .
v_call: TRBV18
j_call: TRBJ2-7
cdr3_aa: CASSIRGAYEQYF
cdr3_nt: TGTGCCAGCTCAATTCGAGGGGCTTACGAGCAGTACTTC

d_call: .
clone_size: .
v_call: TRBV14
j_call: TRBJ1-4
cdr3_aa: CASSRTGGTYEKLFF
cdr3_nt: TGTGCCAGCAGCCGCACAGGTGGTACCTATGAAAAACTGTTTTTT

d_call: .
clone_size: .
v_call: TRBV7-2
j_call: TRBJ2-3
cdr3_aa: CASSFYNADTQYF
cdr3_nt: TGTGCCAGCAGCTTTTATAACGCAGATACGCAGTATTTT

d_call: TRBD1
clone_size: .
v_call: TRBV10-1
j_call: TRBJ1-5
cdr3_aa: CASSEGQGGFRPQHF
cdr3_nt: TGCGCCAGCAGTGAGGGACAGGGCGGGTTTCGGCCCCAGCATTTT

d_call: .
clone_size: .
v_call: TRBV5-1
j_call: TRBJ2-1
cdr3_aa: CASSLTANYNEQFF
cdr3_nt: TGCGCCAGCAGCTTGACGGCCAACTACAATGAGCAGTTCTTC

d_call: .
clone_size: .
v_call: TRBV5-1
j_call: TRBJ2-1
cdr3_aa: CASSLESPSYNEQFF
cdr3_nt: TGCGCCAGCAGCCTCGAGAGTCCCTCCTACAATGAGCAGTTCTTC

d_call: .
clone_size: .
v_call: TRBV5-4
j_call: TRBJ1-1
cdr3_aa: CASSLTNNPGGTPNTEAFF
cdr3_nt: TGTGCCAGCAGCTTGACGAACAACCCCGGCGGGACACCTAACACTGAAGCTTTCTTT

d_call: .
clone_size: .
v_call: TRBV9
j_call: TRBJ2-6
cdr3_aa: CASSGGPGANVLTF
cdr3_nt: TGTGCCAGCAGCGGAGGCCCTGGGGCCAACGTCCTGACTTTC

d_call: .
clone_size: .
v_call: TRBV13
j_call: TRBJ1-1
cdr3_aa: CASSSSTGPGMVNTEAFF
cdr3_nt: TGTGCCAGCAGCTCCTCTACCGGGCCAGGGATGGTGAACACTGAAGCTTTCTTT

d_call: .
clone_size: once
v_call: TRBV5-1
j_call: TRBJ2-3
cdr3_aa: CASTGPNLDTQYF
cdr3_nt: TGCGCCAGCACGGGCCCCAATCTGGATACGCAGTATTTT

d_call: TRBD1
clone_size: .
v_call: TRBV9
j_call: TRBJ1-1
cdr3_aa: CASSPSYRGNEAFF
cdr3_nt: TGTGCCAGCAGCCCATCATACAGGGGAAATGAAGCTTTCTTT

d_call: TRBD2
clone_size: .
v_call: TRBV6-1
j_call: TRBJ2-7
cdr3_aa: CASSWGGPTYEQYF
cdr3_nt: TGTGCCAGCAGTTGGGGAGGGCCCACCTACGAGCAGTACTTC

d_call: .
clone_size: .
v_call: TRBV2
j_call: TRBJ1-4
cdr3_aa: CASRMAGIKNEKLFF
cdr3_nt: TGTGCCAGCAGGATGGCGGGGATTAAGAATGAAAAACTGTTTTTT